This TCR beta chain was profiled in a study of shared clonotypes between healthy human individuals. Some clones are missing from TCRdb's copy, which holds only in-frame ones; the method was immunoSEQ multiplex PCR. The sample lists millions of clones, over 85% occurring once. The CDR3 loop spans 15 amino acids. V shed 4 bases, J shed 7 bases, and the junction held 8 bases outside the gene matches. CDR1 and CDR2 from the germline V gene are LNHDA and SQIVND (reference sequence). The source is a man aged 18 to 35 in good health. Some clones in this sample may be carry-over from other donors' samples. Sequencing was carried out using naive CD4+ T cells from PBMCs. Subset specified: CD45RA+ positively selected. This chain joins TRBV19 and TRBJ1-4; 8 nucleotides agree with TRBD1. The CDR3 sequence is CASSTQGARREKLFF. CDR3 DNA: TGTGCCAGTAGTACCCAGGGGGCGCGGCGTGAAAAACTGTTTTTT.